The next 30 T cell receptor beta chains were all read from a single sample in a study of beta chain features in type 1 diabetes. Study results and limitations: People with Type 1 diabetes carried modestly yet significantly shorter TCRB CDR3s in all four CD4+ subsets.

Reverse transcribing all isolated RNA meant expressed TCRB transcripts were sequenced. Only in-frame clones appear in the TCRdb table, and some are missing; sequencing was by immunoSEQ multiplex PCR. The sample carries 250,000 to 350,000 clones, about 15% recorded once. Their antigens are not known. Sequencing was done on a sample of naive CD4+ T cells from blood. Receptor source: a young man with type 1 diabetes.

The DNA of the CDR3 is TGCGCCAGCAGCCAAGTGGGTATCGGGACACAAGAGACCCAGTACTTC. It translates to CASSQVGIGTQETQYF. The chain couples TRBV4-1 to TRBJ2-5, with D perhaps matching TRBD1 (6 bases). Germline V CDR1 and CDR2: MGHRA, YSYEKL. V was clipped by 1 base and J by 2 bases, with 14 bases between them. This CDR3 is built from 16 residues.

This clone was observed a few times. This chain uses TRBV9 with TRBJ2-4; TRBD1 matches at 11 bases. CDR1 and CDR2 from the germline V gene are SGDLS and YYNGEE. The length of the CDR3 is 14 residues. J gave up 12 bases and V 5 bases, and 10 bases lay outside the gene matches. This CDR3 is CASSRPGQGAPQYF. The CDR3 DNA is TGTGCCAGCAGTCGACCCGGACAGGGGGCCCCTCAGTACTTC. Full variable domain (remainder filled in from reference TRBV9 and TRBJ2-4): DSGVTQTPKHLITATGQRVTLRCSPRSGDLSVYWYQQSLDQGLQFLIQYYNGEERAKGNILERFSAQQFPDLHSELNLSSLELGDSALYFCASSRPGQGAPQYFGAGTRLSVL.

This clone came up a few times. The V call is TRBV2, the J call TRBJ1-1, with D uncertain. The CDR3 consists of 12 residues. Looked up from germline, CDR1 is SNHLY and CDR2 is FYNNEI. With 11 bases removed from V and 1 base from J, the gap between germline ends came to 11 bases. The CDR3 bases are TGTGCCGGACGGAGGGAGAACACTGAAGCTTTCTTT. Its protein is CAGRRENTEAFF.

The V call is TRBV7-8, the J call TRBJ2-3; D not resolved. Trimming removed 2 bases from V and 4 bases from J, with 7 bases in between. The CDR3 runs 13 residues. CDR1 SGHVS and CDR2 FQNEAQ come from the germline V gene. CDR3 loop: CASSLLAADTQYF. The CDR3 DNA sequence: TGTGCCAGCAGCTTACTGGCGGCAGATACGCAGTATTTT.

The genes are TRBV9 and TRBJ2-5; D uncertain. Germline V gene data show CDR1 as SGDLS and CDR2 as YYNGEE. The CDR3 sequence is 13 residues long. V lost 0 bases to trimming and J lost 5 bases, with 8 bases between them. Here the CDR3 reads CASSVAESETQYF. DNA for the CDR3: TGTGCCAGCAGCGTAGCCGAAAGCGAGACCCAGTACTTC. Drawing the rest from reference TRBV9 and TRBJ2-5, the complete variable domain is DSGVTQTPKHLITATGQRVTLRCSPRSGDLSVYWYQQSLDQGLQFLIQYYNGEERAKGNILERFSAQQFPDLHSELNLSSLELGDSALYFCASSVAESETQYFGPGTRLLVL.

The CDR3 sequence: CSVDRRQGTGETQYF. CDR3 coding DNA: TGCAGCGTTGACCGGAGACAGGGGACGGGGGAGACCCAGTACTTC. The V and J genes are TRBV29-1 and TRBJ2-5; TRBD1 aligns across 8 bases. Germline CDR1 and CDR2: SQVTM and ANQGSEA. With V trimmed by 3 bases and J by 5 bases, 11 bases remained unmatched. The CDR3 runs to 15 residues.

J is TRBJ1-5 and V is TRBV30; 9 bases map to TRBD1. The V gene's germline CDR1 is GTSNPN and CDR2 SVGIG (reference sequence). The CDR3 covers 13 residues. J lost 5 bases, V lost 3 bases, and 2 bases had no gene match. The CDR3 protein is CAWRGQGDQPQHF. The CDR3 DNA reads as TGTGCCTGGAGGGGACAGGGAGATCAGCCCCAGCATTTT.

This clone was counted between two and nine times. This sequence joins TRBV7-2 and TRBJ1-2, with 8 bases that match TRBD1. There are 15 residues in the CDR3. Losses at the gene ends were 5 bases for V and 12 bases for J; bases not matched to a gene: 17. CDR1 SGHTA and CDR2 FQGNSA come from the germline V gene. CDR3 nucleotide sequence: TGTGCCAGCAGCGCCCTCAGGGGGCGCCCAAAAACGGACACCTTC. Translated: CASSALRGRPKTDTF.

This clone has only a few counts. This chain joins TRBV2 and TRBJ2-5; unclear D gene. This CDR3 has 13 amino acids. Germline assignment: CDR1 SNHLY and CDR2 FYNNEI. Trimming left V 3 bases short and J 1 base short, with 6 bases between. The CDR3 DNA reads as TGTGCCAGCAGTGACGGTTTCCAAGAGACCCAGTACTTC. Protein sequence: CASSDGFQETQYF.

The chain recombines TRBV5-6 with TRBJ2-1, with 11 bases that match TRBD1. Germline trimming cut 2 bases from V and 9 bases from J; bases unmatched to any gene: 10. The germline V gene encodes CDR1 SGHDT and CDR2 YYEEEE. The CDR3 extends over 16 amino acids. CDR3 DNA sequence: TGTGCCAGCAGCTTACCCGGACAGGGGGCGGTAGGTGAGCAGTTCTTC. This gives the protein CASSLPGQGAVGEQFF.

In this sample, this clone turned up a few times. Relative to the germline gene, one junction end is altered; a read error may explain this. V is TRBV11-2 and J is TRBJ2-5; 9 nucleotides agree with TRBD1. This CDR3 is built from 14 residues. The germline V gene encodes CDR1 SGHAT and CDR2 FQNNGV. This CDR3 reads CASSIDRGRETQYF. CDR3 coding DNA: TGTGCCAGCAGCATAGACAGGGGGAGGGAGACCCAGTACTTC.

This clone turned up a few times. The V call is TRBV29-1, the J call TRBJ2-5, with D possibly being TRBD1 (5 bases). CDR3 length: 17 amino acids. The germline CDR1 and CDR2 sequences are SQVTM and ANQGSEA. Trimming left V 2 bases short and J 4 bases short, with 23 bases between. CDR3 bases: TGCAGCGTTGAAAACTCGAGGACCAGGGTGACCCCAGAGACCCAGTACTTC. This codes for CSVENSRTRVTPETQYF.

The chain uses TRBV5-6 and TRBJ1-6; 8 nucleotides align to TRBD1. V dropped 3 bases and J dropped 10; count of bases not matched to a gene: 9. The CDR3 has 15 amino acids. Germline V gene lookup returns CDR1 SGHDT and CDR2 YYEEEE. In DNA, the CDR3 is TGTGCCAGCAGCTCCGGACAGGGAAGGGTCTCACCCCTCCACTTT. The encoded protein is CASSSGQGRVSPLHF.

Concerning this clone: In the same sample, other DNA sequences code for this CDR3. The rearrangement joins TRBV7-2 to TRBJ2-5; D uncertain. The CDR3 has 11 residues. Trimming removed 5 bases at V and 2 bases at J, with 3 bases between. Germline V gene sequence: CDR1 SGHTA, CDR2 FQGNSA. The CDR3 DNA follows: TGTGCCAGCAGCCCGCAAGAGACCCAGTACTTC. This translates into CASSPQETQYF. The whole variable domain, remainder taken from reference TRBV7-2 and TRBJ2-5, is GAGVSQSPSNKVTEKGKDVELRCDPISGHTALYWYRQSLGQGLEFLIYFQGNSAPDKSGLPSDRFSAERTGGSVSTLTIQRTQQEDSAVYLCASSPQETQYFGPGTRLLVL.

This chain joins TRBV18 and TRBJ2-5; D uncertain. V gave up 3 bases and J gave up 4 bases, with 18 bases separating them. The CDR3 has 16 amino acids. Germline lookup yields CDR1 KGHSH and CDR2 LQKENI. CDR3 protein: CASSPGDTSHRETQYF. In DNA, the CDR3 is TGTGCCAGCTCACCGGGTGACACCTCCCACCGAGAGACCCAGTACTTC.

This clone appeared a few times. This chain connects TRBV5-6 to TRBJ2-3, with D possibly matching TRBD2 (6 bases). This CDR3 has 17 residues. The germline V gene encodes CDR1 SGHDT and CDR2 YYEEEE. V lost 4 bases and J lost 0, with 18 bases in between. CDR3 sequence: CASSQTHRDLSTDTQYF. The CDR3 DNA follows: TGTGCCAGCAGCCAGACCCACCGGGACTTGAGCACAGATACGCAGTATTTT.

This sequence joins TRBV5-1 and TRBJ1-1; D remains unclear. This CDR3 spans 13 amino acids. CDR1 is SGHRS and CDR2 is YFSETQ in the germline V gene. Trimming pared 6 bases from V and 4 bases from J, leaving 13 bases between. The CDR3 DNA sequence: TGCGCCAGCACCGTTACCGGAGGCACTGAAGCTTTCTTT. This sequence encodes CASTVTGGTEAFF.

The chain couples TRBV7-9 to TRBJ2-1; maybe TRBD1 (7 bases). V was cut by 3 bases and J by 10 bases, with 25 bases left in between. The CDR3 consists of 17 residues. Germline assignment: CDR1 SEHNR and CDR2 FQNEAQ (reference sequence). The CDR3 DNA is TGTGCCAGCAGCTTGGGGGGTCCAAGGACAGGTGGCATGGAGCAGTTCTTC. This translates into CASSLGGPRTGGMEQFF.

The chain joins TRBV5-1 to TRBJ2-5; unclear D gene. The V end was cut by 4 bases, the J end by 4 bases, with 14 bases between. The CDR3 is 14 amino acids. Germline V gives CDR1 SGHRS, CDR2 YFSETQ. The CDR3 is CASSPSAVPETQYF. The CDR3 DNA sequence: TGCGCCAGCAGCCCGAGTGCGGTTCCAGAGACCCAGTACTTC.

This chain connects TRBV30 to TRBJ2-7; D is perhaps TRBD1 (6 bases). The length of the CDR3 is 11 residues. V was clipped by 4 bases and J by 6 bases, with 10 bases between them. Germline V CDR1 and CDR2: GTSNPN, SVGIG (reference sequence). The CDR3 region is CAWTSGAEQYF. The CDR3 DNA reads TGTGCCTGGACCTCAGGGGCCGAGCAGTACTTC.

The chain joins TRBV9 to TRBJ2-3, with D possibly matching TRBD2 (5 bases). V lost 4 bases and J lost 2, with 29 bases in between. CDR3 size: 20 residues. In germline, CDR1 is SGDLS, CDR2 YYNGEE. CDR3 loop: CASSPTASLTGRRTTDTQYF. CDR3 DNA: TGTGCCAGCAGCCCAACCGCATCCCTAACGGGGAGACGAACCACAGATACGCAGTATTTT.

This sequence joins TRBV30 and TRBJ2-5, with D tentatively TRBD2 (5 bases). Germline loops: CDR1 GTSNPN, CDR2 SVGIG (reference sequence). With 0 bases removed from V and 1 base from J, the gap between germline ends came to 9 bases. The CDR3 contains 14 residues. CDR3 sequence: CAWSVPTIQETQYF. The DNA for the CDR3 is TGTGCCTGGAGTGTACCGACTATCCAAGAGACCCAGTACTTC.

This chain connects TRBV19 to TRBJ1-4; possible D gene TRBD1, 5 bases. V was cut by 8 bases and J by 5 bases, with 12 bases left in between. CDR1 is LNHDA and CDR2 is SQIVND in the germline V gene (reference sequence). CDR3 size: 13 residues. The CDR3 nucleotides read TGTGCCAGTCGACGGCGGGGGAATGAAAAACTGTTTTTT. It specifies CASRRRGNEKLFF.

V gene TRBV19 combines with J gene TRBJ2-7; TRBD1 matches 7 bases. V dropped 5 bases and J dropped 3; count of bases not matched to a gene: 4. The CDR3 runs 13 residues. Germline V CDR1 and CDR2: LNHDA, SQIVND (reference sequence). The CDR3 DNA reads as TGTGCCAGTAGTCGGGACAGCGACTACGAGCAGTACTTC. As protein: CASSRDSDYEQYF.

This clone was observed a handful of times. V usage is TRBV29-1 and J usage is TRBJ2-3, with D perhaps TRBD2 (6 bases). Germline CDR1 reads SQVTM; CDR2 reads ANQGSEA. V dropped 8 bases and J dropped 2 bases, with 17 bases sitting between them. The CDR3 length is 14 residues. The CDR3 spells CSLKAGTYTDTQYF. CDR3 nucleotides: TGCAGCCTCAAGGCAGGGACTTACACAGATACGCAGTATTTT.

V gene TRBV5-4 combines with J gene TRBJ2-5; D remains unclear. V was shortened by 1 base and J by 4 bases, with 5 bases between the two germline ends. The CDR3 totals 12 residues. Germline CDR1 SGHNT, CDR2 YYREEE (reference sequence). In DNA, the CDR3 is TGTGCCAGCAGCTTGACCGGAGAGACCCAGTACTTC. This translates into CASSLTGETQYF.

The genes are TRBV7-9 and TRBJ2-7, with TRBD2 as a possible D gene (5 bases). Germline-derived CDR1 and CDR2 are SEHNR and FQNEAQ (reference sequence). The CDR3 contains 11 residues. The CDR3 bases are TGTGCGAGCGCGGGTTCCTACGAGCAGTACTTC. Translation gives CASAGSYEQYF.

This chain links TRBV6-5 with TRBJ2-5; weak D call: TRBD2 (6 bases). The germline gives CDR1 MNHEY, CDR2 SVGAGI. Trimming left V 5 bases short and J 2 bases short, with 15 bases between. The CDR3 runs to 15 residues. The CDR3 nucleotides read TGTGCCAGCAGTCGTGGGACTGGAAAACAAGAGACCCAGTACTTC. It yields the protein CASSRGTGKQETQYF.

The chain has TRBV28 and TRBJ2-7, with D perhaps matching TRBD2 (5 bases). The CDR3 contains 15 residues. V was clipped by 4 bases and J by 0 bases, with 13 bases between them. Germline V gene sequence: CDR1 MDHEN, CDR2 SYDVKM. CDR3 DNA: TGTGCCAGCAGTTCCCCCTCTCGGGGCTCCTACGAGCAGTACTTC. Its translation is CASSSPSRGSYEQYF.

In this sample, this clone turned up a few times. V and J are TRBV29-1 and TRBJ1-1, with 7 positions matching TRBD1. This CDR3 is built from 11 residues. CDR1 and CDR2 (germline): SQVTM, ANQGSEA. The CDR3 spells CSGTGTVEAFF. The CDR3 coding sequence is TGCTCAGGGACGGGGACAGTAGAAGCTTTCTTT.